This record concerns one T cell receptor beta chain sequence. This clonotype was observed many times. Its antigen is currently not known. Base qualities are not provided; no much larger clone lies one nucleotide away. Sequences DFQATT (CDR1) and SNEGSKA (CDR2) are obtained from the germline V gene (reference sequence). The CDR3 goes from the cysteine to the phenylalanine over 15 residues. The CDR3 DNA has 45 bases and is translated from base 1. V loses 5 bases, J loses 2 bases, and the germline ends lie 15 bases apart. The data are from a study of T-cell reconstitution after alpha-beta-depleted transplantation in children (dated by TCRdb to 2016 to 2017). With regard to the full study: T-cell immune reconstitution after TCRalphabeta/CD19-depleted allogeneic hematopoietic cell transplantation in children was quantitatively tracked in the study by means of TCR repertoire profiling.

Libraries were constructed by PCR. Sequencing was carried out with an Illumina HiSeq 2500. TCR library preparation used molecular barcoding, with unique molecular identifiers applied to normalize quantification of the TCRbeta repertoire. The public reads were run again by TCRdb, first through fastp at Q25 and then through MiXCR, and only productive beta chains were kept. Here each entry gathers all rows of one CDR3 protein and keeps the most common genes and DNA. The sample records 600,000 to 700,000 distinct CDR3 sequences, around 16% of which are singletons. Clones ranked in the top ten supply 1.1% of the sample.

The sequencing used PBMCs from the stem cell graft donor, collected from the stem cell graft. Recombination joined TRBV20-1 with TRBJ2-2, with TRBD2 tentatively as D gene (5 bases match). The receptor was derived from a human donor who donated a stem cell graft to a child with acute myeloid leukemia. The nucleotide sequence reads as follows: TGCAGTGCTGCCCCAGCGGACGCTAACACCGGGGAGCTGTTTTTT. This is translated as CSAAPADANTGELFF.